Listed below are T cell receptor beta chains from one sample, sequenced in a study of cytomegalovirus exposure and HLA in healthy donors. The protocol was immunoSEQ multiplex PCR, while the TCRdb copy is restricted to in-frame clones and leaves out a portion. The sample shows some 140,000 clones, about 74% of them seen only once. The sequencing sample was made of PBMCs. Receptors were obtained from a woman in her thirties or forties in good health and CMV-seronegative. Both conserved end residues are part of each CDR3. A D gene is named only where the DNA matches it firmly. The size of a clone is reported for some rows only, either as once, few or many, or as a class for expanded clones.

NA	TRBV5-1	TRBJ2-5	NA	CASSLETAEETQYF	TGCGCCAGCAGCTTGGAGACAGCAGAAGAGACCCAGTACTTC
TRBD1	TRBV6-6	TRBJ1-1	NA	CASSYSKTGGRNEAFF	TGTGCCAGCAGTTACTCGAAGACAGGGGGAAGGAATGAAGCTTTCTTT
TRBD1	TRBV6-5	TRBJ1-1	NA	CASSYGTGGTEAFF	TGTGCCAGCAGTTACGGGACAGGGGGCACGGAAGCTTTCTTT
NA	TRBV6-5	TRBJ2-7	NA	CASSSRPVLTNYEQYF	TGTGCCAGCAGTTCTAGACCCGTTTTGACTAACTACGAGCAGTACTTC
NA	TRBV6-6	TRBJ1-1	NA	CASSWGDGSGSFF	NA
TRBD1	TRBV5-6	TRBJ1-1	NA	CASSDTGGPTEAFF	TGTGCCAGCAGCGATACAGGGGGCCCCACTGAAGCTTTCTTT
TRBD1	TRBV7-9	TRBJ2-5	NA	CASSENRGQETQYF	TGTGCCAGCAGCGAAAACAGGGGGCAAGAGACCCAGTACTTC
TRBD1	TRBV7-8	TRBJ2-7	NA	CASSLGTGTFRHEQYF	TGTGCCAGCAGCTTAGGGACAGGGACCTTTAGACACGAGCAGTACTTC
TRBD1	TRBV19	TRBJ1-6	NA	CASSIRQGASYNSPLHF	TGTGCCAGTAGTATTCGACAGGGGGCATCCTATAATTCACCCCTCCACTTT
TRBD2	TRBV30	TRBJ2-1	once	CAWSAFGAGVDEQFF	TGTGCCTGGAGTGCCTTTGGAGCGGGAGTCGATGAGCAGTTCTTC
NA	TRBV6-5	TRBJ1-4	NA	CASSYSRAPNEKLFF	TGTGCCAGCAGTTACTCGAGGGCTCCTAATGAAAAACTGTTTTTT
NA	TRBV5-1	TRBJ2-5	NA	CASSWDIQETQYF	TGCGCCAGCAGCTGGGACATCCAAGAGACCCAGTACTTC
TRBD1	TRBV19	TRBJ2-6	NA	CASSIKGTWTGGISGANVLTF	TGTGCCAGTAGTATAAAGGGGACTTGGACAGGGGGCATATCTGGGGCCAACGTCCTGACTTTC
NA	TRBV7-7	TRBJ2-2	NA	CASGLSNTGELFF	TGTGCTAGCGGACTCTCGAACACCGGGGAGCTGTTTTTT
NA	TRBV7-8	TRBJ1-1	NA	CASSPSVTEAFF	TGTGCCAGCAGCCCCTCAGTCACTGAAGCTTTCTTT
TRBD1	TRBV7-2	TRBJ1-3	NA	CASSLGYRGTGNTIYF	TGTGCCAGCAGCTTAGGTTACAGGGGTACTGGAAACACCATATATTTT
TRBD2	TRBV5-6	TRBJ2-7	NA	CASSLATAGGTYEQYF	TGTGCCAGCAGCTTGGCGACAGCGGGGGGTACCTACGAGCAGTACTTC
TRBD1	TRBV5-4	TRBJ1-1	NA	CASSASGTGGAWTEAFF	TGTGCCAGCAGCGCCTCCGGGACAGGGGGCGCCTGGACTGAAGCTTTCTTT
NA	TRBV7-7	TRBJ1-5	NA	CASSEGSPVAGSNQPQHF	TGTGCTAGCTCGGAAGGGAGTCCCGTCGCGGGTAGCAATCAGCCCCAGCATTTT
TRBD1	TRBV4-1	TRBJ2-1	NA	CASSQDPIGGLPPKQFF	TGCGCCAGCAGCCAAGATCCTATAGGGGGCCTTCCGCCCAAGCAGTTCTTC
TRBD1	TRBV11-2	TRBJ2-7	NA	CASSLETGQYEQYF	TGTGCCAGCAGCTTAGAGACAGGGCAATACGAGCAGTACTTC
NA	TRBV7-2	TRBJ2-3	NA	CASSRGYATDTQYF	TGTGCCAGCAGCCGGGGGTACGCCACAGATACGCAGTATTTT
TRBD1	TRBV6-5	TRBJ1-4	NA	CASSKPTGVGEKLFF	TGTGCCAGCAGCAAACCCACAGGGGTAGGTGAAAAACTGTTTTTT
TRBD1	TRBV7-9	TRBJ1-2	NA	CASSLGQGAGGYTF	TGTGCCAGCAGCCTGGGACAGGGGGCAGGTGGCTACACCTTC
TRBD2	TRBV19	TRBJ2-1	NA	CASSIGLAGGYNEQFF	TGTGCCAGTAGTATAGGACTAGCGGGAGGTTACAATGAGCAGTTCTTC
NA	TRBV6-4	TRBJ2-2	NA	CASSEQHLTGELFF	TGTGCCAGCAGTGAACAACATCTCACCGGGGAGCTGTTTTTT
NA	TRBV5-1	TRBJ2-7	once	CASSSKRGGTDEQYF	TGCGCCAGCAGTTCAAAAAGAGGGGGTACGGACGAGCAGTACTTC
NA	TRBV28	TRBJ2-1	NA	CAVDSSYNEQLF	TGTGCCGTGGACAGCTCCTACAATGAGCAGCTCTTC
TRBD1	TRBV7-2	TRBJ1-6	few	CASSPATGDNSPLHF	TGTGCCAGCAGCCCAGCGACAGGGGATAATTCACCCCTCCACTTT
TRBD1	TRBV5-6	TRBJ1-2	once	CASSRGQDYGYTF	TGTGCCAGCAGCCGAGGACAGGACTATGGCTACACCTTC